This T cell receptor (beta chain) was obtained from a study of T cells in tumors after PD-1 blockade. Overall study: Tumor samples yielded roughly 22-fold more depth than single-cell TCR sequencing. Study findings and constraints: About 45% of tumor TCR clonotypes were also found in blood.

This clone showed up just once. Antigen specificity is unknown. This CDR3 comprises 16 residues. Trimming stripped 4 bases from V and 0 bases from J, with 15 bases between. The V gene's germline CDR1 is MGHDK and CDR2 SYGVNS. Site-matched primary tumor biopsies were taken before and after PD-1 blockade. Tumor or blood genomic DNA was sequenced, with inputs of about 550 ng to 6,500 ng. The table came from immunoSEQ multiplex PCR; TCRdb's copy has only in-frame clones and leaves some out. The sample yields approximately 11,000 clones, 50% to 70% seen once. This sequence originates from a human donor with basal cell carcinoma. The chain combines TRBV25-1 with TRBJ1-1; possible D gene TRBD1, 6 bases. The starting material was tumor tissue, obtained after anti-PD-1 treatment. The chain's CDR3 is CASSAHTGHMNTEAFF. The CDR3 DNA reads TGTGCCAGCAGTGCCCATACGGGACATATGAACACTGAAGCTTTCTTT.